This T cell receptor (beta chain) stems from a study of blood T cell repertoires in COVID-19. V lost 7 bases, J lost 5 bases, and 12 bases lay in between. The CDR3 spans 13 residues. Clones were read by immunoSEQ multiplex PCR, and TCRdb kept only the in-frame ones, dropping some. The sample holds tens of thousands of clones, 84% seen once. The gene calls are TRBV12-3 or TRBV12-4 and TRBJ1-5, with no clear D. The sample was peripheral blood. This TCR was recovered from a man in his fifties with COVID-19, enrolled during active disease. The CDR3 sequence is CASNLSGDQPQHF. CDR3 bases: TGTGCCAGCAACCTTTCCGGGGATCAGCCCCAGCATTTT.